These 10 T cell receptor beta chains were all obtained from the same sample, sequenced in a study of blood T cell repertoires in COVID-19. The repertoire was sequenced with immunoSEQ multiplex PCR; TCRdb's copy has only in-frame clones and lacks some. Of about 220,000 clones in the sample, over 75% were seen once. The source material was PBMCs or T cells enriched from blood (not recorded which). The receptor set was obtained from a woman aged 18-29 years in a cohort exposed to, infected with or recovered from COVID-19 (not recorded which).

V and J are TRBV6-1 and TRBJ2-1, with TRBD2 identical over 8 bases. The CDR3 spans 18 residues. Germline CDR1 and CDR2: MNHNS and SASEGT. The J segment lost 5 bases and the V segment lost 0 bases, leaving 12 bases of the junction unmatched. Written as DNA, the CDR3 is TGTGCCAGCAGTGAAGCGCGAGGGGGGCTAGCGGGCCACAATGAGCAGTTCTTC. It translates to CASSEARGGLAGHNEQFF.

The CDR3 sequence is CASSESGHPGNTIYF. As DNA, the CDR3 is TGTGCCAGCAGTGAATCAGGTCACCCTGGAAACACCATATATTTT. This chain uses TRBV9 with TRBJ1-3; no clear D gene. The V end lost 5 bases, the J end lost 2 bases, and 14 bases lay between the germline ends. The germline V gene encodes CDR1 SGDLS and CDR2 YYNGEE. The CDR3 consists of 15 residues.

The chain is built from TRBV6-5 and TRBJ1-2, with D perhaps TRBD1 (6 bases). Germline values: CDR1 MNHEY, CDR2 SVGAGI. The ends were cut back, 5 bases at V and 4 bases at J, with 14 bases in the middle. The CDR3 sequence is 14 residues long. The CDR3 sequence: CASSILGQPYGYTF. The CDR3 region has the DNA TGTGCCAGCAGTATACTTGGACAGCCCTATGGCTACACCTTC.

The gene calls are TRBV5-6 and TRBJ2-1; 7 bases agree with TRBD1. The germline V gene encodes CDR1 SGHDT and CDR2 YYEEEE. V was pared by 4 bases and J by 4 bases, with 5 bases of the junction left unmatched. The CDR3 totals 14 residues. The CDR3 sequence: CASSVRDRYNEQFF. The CDR3 bases are TGTGCCAGCAGCGTCCGGGACAGATACAATGAGCAGTTCTTC.

The chain couples TRBV6-5 to TRBJ2-7; 8 positions agree with TRBD2. The CDR3 spans 13 residues. Germline-derived CDR1 and CDR2 are MNHEY and SVGAGI. The trim removed 10 bases at V and 4 bases at J, leaving 9 bases unmatched. CDR3 region: CATGRGRDYEQYF. In nucleotides, the CDR3 is TGTGCCACCGGGAGGGGTCGGGATTACGAGCAGTACTTC.

The rearrangement links TRBV14 to TRBJ2-7; 13 nucleotides line up with TRBD2. The CDR3 length is 16 residues. The germline V gene has CDR1 SGHDN and CDR2 FVKESK. J lost 4 bases, V lost 4 bases, and 7 bases had no gene match. CDR3 nucleotide sequence: TGTGCCAGCAGCCGGGCCGGGACTAGCGGGATTTACGAGCAGTACTTC. Translation: CASSRAGTSGIYEQYF.

The V call is TRBV5-5, the J call TRBJ1-1, with D perhaps matching TRBD1 (6 bases). Germline V gene lookup returns CDR1 SGHKS and CDR2 YYEKEE (reference sequence). V lost 4 bases, J lost 2 bases, and 18 bases lay in between. The CDR3 has 16 residues. The CDR3 sequence is CASSTPWRGANTEAFF. The CDR3 coding sequence is TGTGCCAGCAGCACACCCTGGCGGGGGGCTAACACTGAAGCTTTCTTT.

The V gene is TRBV5-1, the J gene TRBJ1-1, with a weak D call TRBD1 (6 bases). Germline CDR1 and CDR2: SGHRS and YFSETQ. V lost 2 bases and J 4 bases, leaving 9 bases between the germline ends. This CDR3 comprises 13 residues. Written as DNA, the CDR3 is TGCGCCAGCAGCTTCGAAGGGGGCACTGAAGCTTTCTTT. Residues: CASSFEGGTEAFF.

This chain uses TRBV10-2 with TRBJ2-1; 9 nucleotides agree with TRBD2. V dropped 6 bases and J dropped 7; count of bases not matched to a gene: 10. From germline, CDR1 is WSHSY and CDR2 SAAADI. There are 15 residues in the CDR3. In DNA form, the CDR3 reads TGCGCCAGCAGGAGTGGAAGCGGGGGGCAGAATGAGCAGTTCTTC. Translated: CASRSGSGGQNEQFF.

This clone appeared once. This chain joins TRBV9 and TRBJ1-2, with 9 bases aligning to TRBD1. The CDR3 is made up of 16 amino acids. V trimming: 8 bases; J trimming: 4 bases; junction bases outside the gene matches: 15. Germline CDR1 reads SGDLS; CDR2 reads YYNGEE. The CDR3 sequence: CASGYGQGTATYGYTF. CDR3 sequence (DNA): TGTGCCAGTGGCTATGGACAGGGGACGGCTACCTATGGCTACACCTTC.